This paragraph covers one TCR beta chain sequence. This entry is derived from a study of CD8+ T cells in alopecia areata. Treatment of the sample: oral pan-JAK inhibitor, 5-10 mg twice daily. This CDR3 has 14 amino acids. Trimming cost V 10 bases and J 5 bases; bases outside gene matches: 10. CDR1 and CDR2 (germline): ENHRY, SYGVKD. Following extraction, RNA underwent reverse transcription to cDNA, which served as the sequencing template. Method: immunoSEQ multiplex PCR; TCRdb's copy keeps in-frame clones and lacks some. The sample carries some 180,000 clones, roughly 53% recorded once. The TCR originated in a human donor with alopecia areata. This chain links TRBV10-3 with TRBJ2-5; 10 positions match TRBD2. Sequences were derived from CD8+ T cells sorted from blood, sampled at week 24, from a patient treated with tofacitinib. CDR3 region: CATGTSEGSETQYF. In nucleotides, the CDR3 is TGTGCCACCGGGACTAGCGAGGGGAGTGAGACCCAGTACTTC.